A single sample is the source of the 27 T cell receptor beta chains below, sequenced in a study of early T cells in non-severe SARS-CoV-2 infection. TCRdb fed the 5' RACE reads into MiXCR, producing one record per CDR3 protein. The repertoire holds roughly 56,000 distinct CDR3 sequences, with roughly 12% as singletons. Sequenced material: whole blood. All receptors come from an adult who was a healthcare worker with PCR-confirmed SARS-CoV-2 infection or an uninfected control (not recorded which).

The gene calls are TRBV29-1 and TRBJ2-1, with D maybe TRBD1 (6 bases). The CDR3 runs to 12 residues. From germline, CDR1 is SQVTM and CDR2 ANQGSEA. The V gene lost 7 bases and the J gene lost 7 bases, with 14 bases spanning the gap. CDR3 bases: TGCAGCGGGGGCAGGGGTAGAAATGAGCAGTTCTTC. This translates into CSGGRGRNEQFF.

The rearrangement uses TRBV7-9 and TRBJ2-1, with 9 positions matching TRBD1. J gave up 2 bases and V 5 bases, and 7 bases lay outside the gene matches. Germline-derived CDR1 and CDR2 are SEHNR and FQNEAQ (reference sequence). The CDR3 spans 16 residues. CDR3 DNA: TGTGCCAGCAGCCTCCCGGACAGGGGTACCTACAATGAGCAGTTCTTC. Its protein product is CASSLPDRGTYNEQFF. Full variable domain (rest looked up from reference TRBV7-9 and TRBJ2-1): DTGVSQNPRHKITKRGQNVTFRCDPISEHNRLYWYRQTLGQGPEFLTYFQNEAQLEKSRLLSDRFSAERPKGSFSTLEIQRTEQGDSAMYLCASSLPDRGTYNEQFFGPGTRLTVL.

This clonotype was counted a few times. The CDR3 reads CASSFRGSDTQYF. CDR3 nucleotide sequence: TGTGCCAGCAGCTTCAGGGGGTCAGATACGCAGTATTTT. The rearrangement links TRBV6-5 to TRBJ2-3, with 7 bases fitting TRBD1. The CDR3 runs 13 residues. V was clipped by 6 bases and J by 4 bases; unmatched bases: 4. The germline V gene has CDR1 MNHEY and CDR2 SVGAGI.

The chain joins TRBV28 to TRBJ2-7, with D possibly TRBD2 on 5 matching bases. Trimming cost V 3 bases and J 9 bases, with 12 bases left between them. There are 12 residues in the CDR3. Germline CDR1 reads MDHEN; CDR2 reads SYDVKM. CDR3: CASSFGVLGQYF. Here the CDR3 DNA reads TGTGCCAGCAGTTTCGGGGTACTGGGGCAGTACTTC.

The chain couples TRBV29-1 to TRBJ1-1; a weak D match, TRBD1 (5 bases). The V and J ends lost 6 bases and 6 bases respectively, with 5 bases between them. CDR1 SQVTM and CDR2 ANQGSEA come from the germline V gene. The CDR3 is made up of 9 amino acids. Here the CDR3 reads CSVGAEAFF. The CDR3, as DNA: TGCAGCGTGGGGGCTGAAGCTTTCTTT.

This clonotype was seen at least ten times. V is TRBV18 and J is TRBJ2-7, with 7 bases aligning to TRBD1. The CDR3 consists of 14 residues. V lost 3 bases, J lost 6 bases, and 8 bases stayed unmatched. Germline V gene data show CDR1 as KGHSH and CDR2 as LQKENI. The CDR3 sequence is CASSPRQGVFEQYF. The CDR3 region has the DNA TGTGCCAGCTCACCGAGGCAGGGGGTCTTCGAGCAGTACTTC.

This clonotype has at least ten counts. The genes are TRBV20-1 and TRBJ2-7, with D maybe TRBD2 (7 bases). CDR3 length equals 15 residues. V was pared by 5 bases and J by 1 base, with 18 bases between. The germline CDR1 and CDR2 sequences are DFQATT and SNEGSKA (reference sequence). This CDR3 reads CSAPTTGGLSYEQYF. The DNA for the CDR3 is TGCAGTGCTCCGACTACGGGGGGCCTATCCTACGAGCAGTACTTC.

This clonotype was detected ten times or more. CDR3 bases: TGTGCCAGCAGCTCGATACAGGGTGCGTACGAGCAGTACTTC. This gives the protein CASSSIQGAYEQYF. This chain uses TRBV7-9 with TRBJ2-7; tentative D call: TRBD1 (6 bases). Trimming stripped 4 bases from V and 4 bases from J, with 14 bases between. This CDR3 is 14 amino acids long. The germline V gene has CDR1 SEHNR and CDR2 FQNEAQ (reference sequence).

The chain recombines TRBV5-4 with TRBJ1-1; no clear D gene. This CDR3 has 14 amino acids. The germline V gene encodes CDR1 SGHNT and CDR2 YYREEE (reference sequence). The V end was cut by 0 bases, the J end by 4 bases, with 10 bases between. The CDR3 region has the DNA TGTGCCAGCAGCTTGGGGACGGCGGGCACTGAAGCTTTCTTT. It is translated as CASSLGTAGTEAFF. The whole variable domain, filled in from reference TRBV5-4 and TRBJ1-1, reads ETGVTQSPTHLIKTRGQQVTLRCSSQSGHNTVSWYQQALGQGPQFIFQYYREEENGRGNFPPRFSGLQFPNYSSELNVNALELDDSALYLCASSLGTAGTEAFFGQGTRLTVV.

This chain links TRBV6-2 or TRBV6-3 with TRBJ2-7, with 9 bases fitting TRBD2. The germline CDR1 and CDR2 sequences are MNHEY and SVGEGT. The CDR3 is 14 residues long. The V gene end was trimmed by 7 bases and the J gene end by 2 bases; junction bases not matched to a gene: 6. The CDR3 protein is CASTTRLAAYEQYF. CDR3 DNA: TGTGCCAGCACCACCCGACTAGCGGCCTACGAGCAGTACTTC.

The V call is TRBV6-5, the J call TRBJ1-6; D gene ambiguous. Germline V gene lookup returns CDR1 MNHEY and CDR2 SVGAGI. Trimming removed 4 bases at V and 3 bases at J, with 13 bases between. This CDR3 has 16 amino acids. CDR3 protein: CASSSGPPFYNSPLHF. DNA of the CDR3: TGTGCCAGCAGTTCCGGGCCGCCATTCTATAATTCACCCCTCCACTTT.

The table lists this clonotype with a count of one. A much larger clone lies a single base off, so this may be a read error. The rearrangement joins TRBV11-2 to TRBJ2-3; D is perhaps TRBD2 (5 bases). The CDR3 runs 14 residues. Germline CDR1 is SGHAT and CDR2 is FQNNGV. CDR3: CVSSSTRPPNTQYF. CDR3 nucleotide sequence: TGTGTCAGCAGCTCAACTAGACCCCCCAATACGCAGTATTTT.

In this sample, this clonotype turned up a few times. CDR3 amino acids: CSVGTGTLYGYTF. Here the CDR3 DNA reads TGCAGCGTGGGGACAGGGACCCTTTATGGCTACACCTTC. The rearrangement joins TRBV29-1 to TRBJ1-2; 9 nucleotides align to TRBD1. Unmatched junction bases numbered 7, after V lost 6 bases and J lost 5 bases. Germline CDR1 is SQVTM and CDR2 is ANQGSEA. The CDR3 consists of 13 residues.

This clonotype was counted a few times. V usage is TRBV29-1 and J usage is TRBJ1-2; perhaps TRBD1 as D (6 bases). CDR1 SQVTM and CDR2 ANQGSEA come from the germline V gene. V was pared by 4 bases and J by 7 bases, with 13 bases between. The CDR3 runs to 12 residues. CDR3 protein: CSVGNGGSGYTF. The CDR3 DNA reads as TGCAGCGTTGGAAACGGGGGCAGTGGCTACACCTTC.

The rearrangement joins TRBV27 to TRBJ2-5, with D possibly TRBD2 on 6 matching bases. Deletions cut 6 bases from V and 1 base from J, with 15 bases between. CDR1 and CDR2 from the germline V gene are MNHEY and SMNVEV (reference sequence). This CDR3 spans 15 amino acids. CDR3 sequence reads: CASRTLSGGQETQYF. The CDR3 DNA follows: TGTGCCAGCAGGACCCTTAGCGGAGGCCAAGAGACCCAGTACTTC.

This clonotype has a count of ten or more. The chain recombines TRBV20-1 with TRBJ2-3; either TRBD1 or TRBD2 may fit D (6 bases each). CDR3 length: 13 residues. Germline values: CDR1 DFQATT, CDR2 SNEGSKA (reference sequence). The CDR3 loop is CRPGASSTDTQYF. As DNA, the CDR3 is TGCAGACCGGGGGCTTCTAGCACAGATACGCAGTATTTT.

The chain employs TRBV12-3 or TRBV12-4 and TRBJ1-2; the D is unclear. Trimming stripped 0 bases from V and 6 bases from J, with 8 bases between. The CDR3 totals 13 residues. CDR3 in amino acids: CASSLAEIHGYTF. The CDR3 nucleotides read TGTGCCAGCAGTTTAGCGGAGATTCATGGCTACACCTTC.

This clonotype was picked up many times. J is TRBJ2-7 and V is TRBV20-1; 10 nucleotides line up with TRBD1. The length of the CDR3 is 16 residues. Germline values: CDR1 DFQATT, CDR2 SNEGSKA (reference sequence). With 1 base clipped from V and 5 bases from J, the junction kept 11 bases outside the gene matches. The CDR3 DNA reads as TGCAGTGCTAGAGGACAGGGGGCATCAACGTTCCACGAGCAGTACTTC. This codes for CSARGQGASTFHEQYF.

This clonotype has a handful of counts. J is TRBJ2-7 and V is TRBV20-1; TRBD2 matches at 10 bases. The germline gives CDR1 DFQATT, CDR2 SNEGSKA (reference sequence). V shed 1 base, J shed 2 bases, and the junction held 8 bases outside the gene matches. This CDR3 has 16 residues. The CDR3 region is CSARGSQREGPYEQYF. The CDR3 DNA reads TGCAGTGCTAGAGGCAGCCAGCGGGAGGGCCCCTACGAGCAGTACTTC.

This clonotype was seen repeatedly, ten times or more. The rearrangement uses TRBV6-4 and TRBJ2-5; 8 bases fit TRBD1. This CDR3 comprises 13 residues. Losses at the gene ends were 6 bases for V and 2 bases for J; bases not matched to a gene: 2. Germline values: CDR1 MRHNA, CDR2 SNTAGT. CDR3 sequence (DNA): TGTGCCAGCAGAGGACAGGGACAAGAGACCCAGTACTTC. Amino acids: CASRGQGQETQYF.

The CDR3 nucleotides read TGCGCCAGCAGCCTCAGGACTAGCGGATACGCGAACACCGGGGAGCTGTTTTTT. Translation: CASSLRTSGYANTGELFF. The chain carries TRBV4-1 and TRBJ2-2; 10 bases line up with TRBD2. The CDR3 runs 18 residues. Germline-derived CDR1 and CDR2 are MGHRA and YSYEKL. Trimming at V came to 4 bases and at J to 0 bases, leaving 8 bases not matched to a gene.

This clonotype has ten or more counts. The V and J genes are TRBV6-5 and TRBJ2-7, with 9 nucleotides matching TRBD2. Trimming removed 0 bases from V and 7 bases from J; junction bases left unmatched: 7. The CDR3 extends over 15 amino acids. CDR1 is MNHEY and CDR2 is SVGAGI in the germline V gene. As DNA, the CDR3 is TGTGCCAGCAGTTACTCTCGGCTAGCGGGACAAGAGCAGTACTTC. Its protein product is CASSYSRLAGQEQYF.

The V gene is TRBV28, the J gene TRBJ1-3; D is unresolved. Germline V gene sequence: CDR1 MDHEN, CDR2 SYDVKM. V was shortened by 5 bases and J by 3 bases, with 11 bases between the two germline ends. The CDR3 runs 14 residues. The DNA for the CDR3 is TGTGCCAGCAGTACAGAGAGTAATGGAAACACCATATATTTT. Translation: CASSTESNGNTIYF. The complete variable domain, with remaining parts taken from reference TRBV28 and TRBJ1-3, reads DVKVTQSSRYLVKRTGEKVFLECVQDMDHENMFWYRQDPGLGLRLIYFSYDVKMKEKGDIPEGYSVSREKKERFSLILESASTNQTSMYLCASSTESNGNTIYFGEGSWLTVV.

The CDR3 region has the DNA TGTGCCAGCAGCCCTTTCGGACAAAGCGCCCTCTACAATGAGCAGTTCTTC. This encodes CASSPFGQSALYNEQFF. This chain uses TRBV7-9 with TRBJ2-1, with TRBD1 as a possible D gene (5 bases). CDR1 and CDR2 from the germline V gene are SEHNR and FQNEAQ (reference sequence). The CDR3 length is 17 residues. The ends were cut back, 5 bases at V and 3 bases at J, with 20 bases in the middle.

This clonotype has just a few counts. The chain couples TRBV12-3 or TRBV12-4 to TRBJ1-3; D call uncertain. Trimming took off 1 base at V and 3 bases at J, with 4 bases between the two ends. The CDR3 length is 13 residues. The CDR3 region is CASSLVSGNTIYF. DNA of the CDR3: TGTGCCAGCAGTTTAGTGAGTGGAAACACCATATATTTT.

This clonotype was recorded at least ten times. The chain links TRBV19 to TRBJ1-3, with 8 bases fitting TRBD1. Germline CDR1 and CDR2: LNHDA and SQIVND (reference sequence). The ends lost 5 bases at V and 0 bases at J; junction bases unmatched: 9. This CDR3 spans 17 amino acids. The CDR3: CASSVGQAVSSGNTIYF. The CDR3 nucleotides read TGTGCCAGTAGTGTGGGACAGGCCGTATCCTCTGGAAACACCATATATTTT.

This clonotype has more than one count but fewer than ten. The genes are TRBV10-1 and TRBJ2-1; D is possibly TRBD2 (6 bases). The germline V gene has CDR1 WNHNN and CDR2 SYGVQD (reference sequence). Trimming left V 2 bases short and J 1 base short, with 12 bases between. CDR3 length: 16 amino acids. The CDR3 nucleotides read TGCGCCAGCAGTGAGAGGGAGACTAGATCCTACAATGAGCAGTTCTTC. It codes for CASSERETRSYNEQFF.